This T cell receptor (beta chain) comes out of a study of technical replicates of blood from a handful of donors. Method: immunoSEQ multiplex PCR; TCRdb's copy keeps in-frame clones and lacks some. The sample lists under 100,000 clones; around 94% were seen once. Sequenced input: T cells isolated from PBMCs. The source is a human donor in good health.

CDR3 residues: CASSKPGLGKNIQYF. CDR3 in DNA: TGTGCCAGCAGCAAACCGGGACTAGGGAAAAACATTCAGTACTTC. This chain uses TRBV5-4 with TRBJ2-4, with 8 bases identical to TRBD2. Trimming removed 4 bases from V and 4 bases from J; junction bases left unmatched: 7. The CDR3 loop spans 15 amino acids. Looked up from germline, CDR1 is SGHNT and CDR2 is YYREEE (reference sequence).